This passage covers 17 T cell receptor beta chains from one sample sequenced in a study of shared clonotypes between healthy human individuals. Cells designated naive CD8 were CD45RO-negative and were positively selected for CCR7, with terminally differentiated effector memory CD45RA+ cells excluded. Generated by immunoSEQ multiplex PCR, the TCRdb table keeps only in-frame clones and is missing some. Of some 1,900,000 clones listed, about 95% are singletons. Sequenced material: naive CD8+ T cells sorted from blood. The receptor source for this set is a man aged 18 to 30 in good health.

CDR3 DNA: TGTGCCTGGAGCATGGGGGGCGGGTACACTGAAGCTTTCTTT. This translates into CAWSMGGGYTEAFF. V is TRBV30 and J is TRBJ1-1; the D gene is possibly TRBD1 (6 bases). From germline, CDR1 is GTSNPN and CDR2 SVGIG (reference sequence). Trimming pared 3 bases from V and 3 bases from J, leaving 14 bases between. The CDR3 is 14 residues long.

The chain links TRBV25-1 to TRBJ1-4; 10 nucleotides align to TRBD1. Germline V gene lookup returns CDR1 MGHDK and CDR2 SYGVNS. The CDR3 has 13 residues. Germline trimming cut 8 bases from V and 8 bases from J; bases unmatched to any gene: 5. The CDR3 bases are TGTGCCAGCCAGACAGGGGGCAGGGAAAAACTGTTTTTT. Its translation is CASQTGGREKLFF. The variable domain in full, with the rest retrieved from reference TRBV25-1 and TRBJ1-4, is EADIYQTPRYLVIGTGKKITLECSQTMGHDKMYWYQQDPGMELHLIHYSYGVNSTEKGDLSSESTVSRIRTEHFPLTLESARPSHTSQYLCASQTGGREKLFFGSGTQLSVL.

To note about this clone: Other DNA sequences in this sample translate to the same CDR3. The V call is TRBV6-6, the J call TRBJ2-7; 9 bases line up with TRBD1. The V segment lost 2 bases and the J segment 4 bases; nucleotides outside the gene matches: 3. Germline values: CDR1 MNHNY, CDR2 SVGAGI (reference sequence). This CDR3 contains 14 residues. The CDR3 DNA is TGTGCCAGCAGTTACGCGGGACAGGGTTACGAGCAGTACTTC. Translating gives CASSYAGQGYEQYF.

The gene calls are TRBV4-1 and TRBJ2-7; 7 nucleotides match TRBD1. Losses at the gene ends were 0 bases for V and 3 bases for J; bases not matched to a gene: 5. Looked up from germline, CDR1 is MGHRA and CDR2 is YSYEKL. The CDR3 spans 15 residues. CDR3 amino acids: CASSQDQNRGYEQYF. In nucleotides, the CDR3 is TGCGCCAGCAGCCAAGATCAGAACAGGGGCTACGAGCAGTACTTC.

The J gene is TRBJ2-1, the V gene TRBV7-9; 7 bases align to TRBD1. With 5 bases clipped from V and 4 bases from J, the junction kept 8 bases outside the gene matches. CDR1 is SEHNR and CDR2 is FQNEAQ in the germline V gene (reference sequence). The CDR3 loop spans 15 amino acids. The CDR3 DNA sequence: TGTGCCAGCAGCCCCGGGACAGCGACTTACAATGAGCAGTTCTTC. Protein: CASSPGTATYNEQFF.

The genes are TRBV6-5 and TRBJ1-1; tentative D call: TRBD1 (5 bases). Germline loops: CDR1 MNHEY, CDR2 SVGAGI. The ends were cut back, 5 bases at V and 4 bases at J, with 17 bases in the middle. The CDR3 is 15 amino acids. The DNA for the CDR3 is TGTGCCAGCAGTCCCCTCGGGCAGGGCGTCACTGAAGCTTTCTTT. Protein product: CASSPLGQGVTEAFF.

As for this clone: The sample contains more than one DNA sequence encoding this CDR3. This chain connects TRBV9 to TRBJ2-7; no clear D. CDR3 size: 12 residues. Germline V gives CDR1 SGDLS, CDR2 YYNGEE. Trimming took 0 bases from V and 7 from J, leaving 8 bases between them. The CDR3 protein is CASSVDWGEQYF. As DNA, the CDR3 is TGTGCCAGCAGCGTAGATTGGGGTGAGCAGTACTTC. The full variable domain, completed using reference TRBV9 and TRBJ2-7, is DSGVTQTPKHLITATGQRVTLRCSPRSGDLSVYWYQQSLDQGLQFLIQYYNGEERAKGNILERFSAQQFPDLHSELNLSSLELGDSALYFCASSVDWGEQYFGPGTRLTVT.

The genes are TRBV5-4 and TRBJ2-3; TRBD1 or TRBD2 may be the D gene (5 bases each). The length of the CDR3 is 15 residues. CDR1 and CDR2 (germline): SGHNT, YYREEE (reference sequence). V was cut by 4 bases and J by 2 bases, with 14 bases left in between. The CDR3 bases are TGTGCCAGCAGCGTCCAGGGAGCGTACACAGATACGCAGTATTTT. This encodes CASSVQGAYTDTQYF.

This sequence joins TRBV11-2 and TRBJ1-1; D not resolved. Trimming took 1 base from V and 0 from J, leaving 6 bases between them. The CDR3 is 14 amino acids. Germline CDR1 SGHAT, CDR2 FQNNGV. The CDR3, as DNA: TGTGCCAGCAGCTTAGTAGTCATGAACACTGAAGCTTTCTTT. Translated: CASSLVVMNTEAFF.

The V gene is TRBV5-5, the J gene TRBJ2-5, with TRBD2 identical over 8 bases. Germline assignment: CDR1 SGHKS and CDR2 YYEKEE (reference sequence). The junction had 5 bases not matched to a gene; V was cut back by 2 bases and J by 5 bases. CDR3 length: 14 residues. CDR3 DNA sequence: TGTGCCAGCAGCTTAGCGGGGGCAGGGGAGACCCAGTACTTC. Encoded protein: CASSLAGAGETQYF.

The chain employs TRBV7-9 and TRBJ2-3, with unresolved D. CDR3 length: 15 residues. Germline lookup yields CDR1 SEHNR and CDR2 FQNEAQ (reference sequence). The V end was cut by 1 base, the J end by 2 bases, with 10 bases between. CDR3 region: CASSLVGEITDTQYF. CDR3 DNA sequence: TGTGCCAGCAGCTTAGTTGGGGAAATCACAGATACGCAGTATTTT.

The chain recombines TRBV10-2 with TRBJ2-5; D is uncertain. Germline CDR1 WSHSY, CDR2 SAAADI. V gave up 0 bases and J gave up 5 bases, with 7 bases separating them. The CDR3 is made up of 13 amino acids. Here the CDR3 DNA reads TGCGCCAGCAGTGAGTCGAAGTGGGAGACCCAGTACTTC. Translated, it gives CASSESKWETQYF.

CDR3 amino acids: CASSLVGTGEVAGELFF. CDR3 coding DNA: TGTGCCAGCAGCTTAGTGGGTACGGGAGAAGTCGCCGGGGAGCTGTTTTTT. The V gene is TRBV7-9, the J gene TRBJ2-2; D possibly corresponds to TRBD2 (6 bases). Germline loops: CDR1 SEHNR, CDR2 FQNEAQ (reference sequence). This CDR3 is built from 17 residues. The V gene lost 1 base and the J gene lost 6 bases, with 18 bases spanning the gap.

The sample holds a few counts of this clone. The rearrangement joins TRBV2 to TRBJ1-2, with D possibly TRBD1 on 5 matching bases. CDR1 is SNHLY, CDR2 FYNNEI, per germline. This CDR3 spans 12 amino acids. The V end was cut by 9 bases, the J end by 4 bases, with 12 bases between. This CDR3 is CARGGDLYGYTF. The CDR3 bases are TGTGCCAGGGGGGGAGACCTCTATGGCTACACCTTC.

The rearrangement links TRBV7-2 to TRBJ1-6; D might be TRBD1 (5 bases). Germline V gene lookup returns CDR1 SGHTA and CDR2 FQGNSA. The V end lost 5 bases, the J end lost 7 bases, and 12 bases lay between the germline ends. This CDR3 is built from 14 residues. The CDR3 DNA is TGTGCCAGCAGCCCGTGGGACGGCAATTCACCCCTCCACTTT. Protein product: CASSPWDGNSPLHF.

The genes are TRBV7-3 and TRBJ2-2; D may be TRBD1 or TRBD2 (5 bases each). The CDR3 runs to 14 residues. Germline assignment: CDR1 SGHTA and CDR2 FQGTGA. The germline V and J ends were trimmed by 6 bases and 0 bases, with 8 bases remaining between them. The CDR3 reads CASSGTANTGELFF. CDR3 DNA sequence: TGTGCCAGCAGTGGGACGGCGAACACCGGGGAGCTGTTTTTT.

The table lists this clone with a count of one. V gene TRBV4-1 combines with J gene TRBJ2-3; 7 positions match TRBD2. With V trimmed by 3 bases and J by 5 bases, 5 bases remained unmatched. The germline V gene encodes CDR1 MGHRA and CDR2 YSYEKL. The CDR3 covers 14 residues. The CDR3 DNA follows: TGCGCCAGCAGCCACTCGGGACTAAGAGATACGCAGTATTTT. It encodes CASSHSGLRDTQYF.